A single sample is the source of the 17 T cell receptor beta chains below, sequenced in a study of blood T cell repertoires in COVID-19 (TCRdb year 2020). Library creation used the immunoSEQ multiplex PCR assay. TCRdb provides this immuneACCESS table in a form limited to in-frame rearrangements. Some clones are lacking; in checked studies, under half of them reflect an unresolved V gene, and why the rest are absent is not known. The sample table records 100,000 to 120,000 clones; about 80% of these occur just once. 8.1% of the sample comes from the top ten. The sequenced material came from peripheral blood. These receptors were obtained from a woman aged 40 to 49 with acute or convalescent COVID-19.

The chain uses TRBV11-2 and TRBJ1-2; TRBD1 matches 7 bases. This CDR3 contains 15 residues. Germline V CDR1 and CDR2: SGHAT, FQNNGV. V lost 5 bases and J lost 1; bases outside the gene matches: 7. DNA for the CDR3: TGTGCCAGCAGCAACAGGGGATCGGGTAACTATGGCTACACCTTC. Protein sequence: CASSNRGSGNYGYTF.

In this sample, this clone turned up once. V and J are TRBV30 and TRBJ2-7; 8 bases agree with TRBD2. This CDR3 has 15 amino acids. J was trimmed by 2 bases and V by 7 bases; bases with no gene match: 13. CDR1 is GTSNPN, CDR2 SVGIG, per germline (reference sequence). The CDR3 loop is CALGTRVFLPYEQYF. CDR3 DNA: TGTGCCTTAGGGACTAGGGTCTTCCTTCCCTACGAGCAGTACTTC.

V usage is TRBV7-6 and J usage is TRBJ2-3; TRBD2 is a possible D gene (7 bases). CDR3 length equals 16 residues. Germline V gene sequence: CDR1 SGHVS, CDR2 FNYEAQ. V was clipped by 4 bases and J by 5 bases, with 19 bases between them. The DNA of the CDR3 is TGTGCCAGCAGCTCTCAGGGGAGGGCCTCCGGAGATACGCAGTATTTT. This gives the protein CASSSQGRASGDTQYF.

The chain has TRBV27 and TRBJ1-2, with a weak D call TRBD1 (5 bases). With 0 bases removed from V and 8 bases from J, the gap between germline ends came to 13 bases. The germline gives CDR1 MNHEY, CDR2 SMNVEV (reference sequence). The CDR3 totals 14 residues. The CDR3 bases are TGTGCCAGCAGTTTATCGATAAGGAACAGGGGCTACACCTTC. Protein: CASSLSIRNRGYTF.

The chain links TRBV5-1 to TRBJ2-3, with TRBD2 matching over 10 bases. The CDR3 extends over 16 amino acids. Germline-derived CDR1 and CDR2 are SGHRS and YFSETQ. After removal of 3 bases from V and 5 bases from J, the junction contained 9 bases not matched to a gene. Here the CDR3 DNA reads TGCGCCAGCAGCTCCGAGCGGGGGGGCTCTATAGATACGCAGTATTTT. Amino acids: CASSSERGGSIDTQYF.

The chain joins TRBV19 to TRBJ2-1; D unclear. Germline V CDR1 and CDR2: LNHDA, SQIVND (reference sequence). V was trimmed by 5 bases and J by 2 bases, leaving 7 bases between them. This CDR3 has 13 amino acids. Here the CDR3 DNA reads TGTGCCAGTAGTTTAGGTACCTACAATGAGCAGTTCTTC. Translation: CASSLGTYNEQFF. The whole variable domain, filled in from reference TRBV19 and TRBJ2-1, reads DGGITQSPKYLFRKEGQNVTLSCEQNLNHDAMYWYRQDPGQGLRLIYYSQIVNDFQKGDIAEGYSVSREKKESFPLTVTSAQKNPTAFYLCASSLGTYNEQFFGPGTRLTVL.

The V and J genes are TRBV19 and TRBJ1-4; D not resolved. CDR3 size: 13 residues. V gave up 7 bases and J gave up 4 bases, with 10 bases separating them. From germline, CDR1 is LNHDA and CDR2 SQIVND (reference sequence). CDR3 amino acids: CASNRVLNEKLFF. The CDR3 bases are TGTGCCAGTAATCGGGTTCTTAATGAAAAACTGTTTTTT.

This clone appeared a single time. The chain couples TRBV6-1 to TRBJ1-3; D gene ambiguous. The CDR3 length is 14 residues. The germline CDR1 and CDR2 sequences are MNHNS and SASEGT. Trimming stripped 3 bases from V and 0 bases from J, with 6 bases between. The CDR3, as DNA: TGTGCCAGCAGTGACGGTGCCTCTGGAAACACCATATATTTT. Its protein is CASSDGASGNTIYF.

The V gene is TRBV6-1, the J gene TRBJ1-1; unclear D gene. V shed 2 bases and J shed 13 bases, with 8 bases lying between them. This CDR3 contains 10 residues. Germline CDR1 is MNHNS and CDR2 is SASEGT. CDR3 DNA sequence: TGTGCCAGCAGTGAAAGAGGGTTTTTCTTT. Translation: CASSERGFFF.

The chain links TRBV4-1 to TRBJ1-1; 10 bases line up with TRBD1. V gave up 6 bases and J gave up 0 bases; unmatched junction bases: 4. Germline V CDR1 and CDR2: MGHRA, YSYEKL. This CDR3 is 15 amino acids long. CDR3 sequence reads: CASRRGQGVNTEAFF. Written as DNA, the CDR3 is TGCGCCAGCAGAAGAGGACAGGGGGTGAACACTGAAGCTTTCTTT.

The V call is TRBV3-1 (or the pseudogene TRBV3-2), the J call TRBJ1-2; the D gene is possibly TRBD1 (6 bases). The V gene lost 6 bases and the J gene lost 7 bases, with 18 bases spanning the gap. The CDR3 has 14 amino acids. Germline CDR1 and CDR2: LGHDT and YNNKEL (reference sequence). The CDR3 loop is CASSQRNTGSGYTF. DNA for the CDR3: TGTGCCAGCAGTCAAAGGAATACAGGGTCTGGCTACACCTTC.

This chain uses TRBV11-3 with TRBJ2-1, with 7 bases aligning to TRBD1. In germline, CDR1 is SGHNT, CDR2 YENEEA. V lost 5 bases to trimming and J lost 7 bases; unmatched junction nucleotides: 14. CDR3 length: 16 residues. The CDR3 DNA sequence: TGTGCCAGCAGCCAGCCTGACAGGGTAAGGAATAATGAGCAGTTCTTC. Translation gives CASSQPDRVRNNEQFF.

The rearrangement joins TRBV7-9 to TRBJ1-2; D perhaps matches TRBD1 (6 bases). Trimming left V 11 bases short and J 4 bases short, with 17 bases between. CDR1 and CDR2 from the germline V gene are SEHNR and FQNEAQ (reference sequence). The CDR3 runs 13 residues. The CDR3, as DNA: TGTGCCGGGAGACGGGGGGCCACCTATGGCTACACCTTC. Its protein is CAGRRGATYGYTF.

V usage is TRBV19 and J usage is TRBJ2-1, with TRBD1 matching 7 bases. CDR1 LNHDA and CDR2 SQIVND come from the germline V gene (reference sequence). The CDR3 is 16 amino acids. Trimming cost V 4 bases and J 8 bases; bases outside gene matches: 14. Here the CDR3 reads CASSRDLTGFVDEQFF. In nucleotides, the CDR3 is TGTGCCAGTAGTAGAGATCTGACAGGGTTTGTGGATGAGCAGTTCTTC.

This clone occurred a few times. The rearrangement uses TRBV4-2 and TRBJ1-1, with TRBD1 identical over 10 bases. The CDR3 has 20 residues. The V gene end was trimmed by 0 bases and the J gene end by 1 base; junction bases not matched to a gene: 14. Germline values: CDR1 LGHNA, CDR2 YNFKEQ. CDR3 amino acids: CASSQDLTGQGMLWNTEAFF. The CDR3 DNA reads as TGTGCCAGCAGCCAAGATTTAACGGGACAGGGGATGTTATGGAACACTGAAGCTTTCTTT.

Details on this clone: This same CDR3 is encoded by further DNA sequences in the sample. V is TRBV5-1 and J is TRBJ2-7; 9 bases agree with TRBD2. The CDR3 contains 14 residues. V was pared by 2 bases and J by 1 base, with 1 base of the junction left unmatched. Germline V gene data show CDR1 as SGHRS and CDR2 as YFSETQ. The CDR3 spells CASSLSGGSYEQYF. Here the CDR3 DNA reads TGCGCCAGCAGCTTAAGCGGGGGGTCCTACGAGCAGTACTTC.

The chain joins TRBV6-6 to TRBJ1-5; D is ambiguous. Germline V gene sequence: CDR1 MNHNY, CDR2 SVGAGI (reference sequence). This CDR3 has 15 residues. Trimming stripped 7 bases from V and 0 bases from J, with 13 bases between. The CDR3: CASNTDPYSNQPQHF. The CDR3 coding sequence is TGTGCCAGCAATACAGACCCATATAGCAATCAGCCCCAGCATTTT.